The subject of this entry is one T cell receptor (beta chain). Antigen specificity is unknown. Sorted T cells were CFSE-labeled and cultured approximately five days with allogeneic regulatory or mature dendritic cells at 1:10. FACS sorted CD4+ or CD8+ T cells into CD45RA+ naive and CD45RO+ memory. The data are from a study of regulatory dendritic cells for organ transplantation. Study-wide context: Regulatory dendritic cells were monocyte-derived, receiving vitamin D3 on days 0 and 4 and IL-10 on day 4.

Profiled with immunoSEQ multiplex PCR; TCRdb holds only in-frame clones, not every one. Here the sample spans about 12,000 clones, 79% being singletons. The CDR3 runs 16 residues. V was trimmed by 4 bases and J by 1 base, leaving 13 bases between them. Germline CDR1 and CDR2: SEHNR and FQNEAQ (reference sequence). General study findings and limits: Alloreactive memory CD8+ T cell pools varied considerably between individuals.

The sequenced sample was naive CD8+ T cells from blood cultured with regulatory dendritic cells. Documented subset: CD45RA+ naive T cells. This sequence originates from a human donor in good health. The rearrangement links TRBV7-9 to TRBJ2-2, with D possibly TRBD2 on 6 matching bases. CDR3 residues: CASSWTGTVNTGELFF. DNA of the CDR3: TGTGCCAGCAGCTGGACCGGGACTGTGAACACCGGGGAGCTGTTTTTT.